Listed here are 29 T cell receptor beta chains from one sample, sequenced in a study of CD8+CD57+ T cells in acquired aplastic anemia. Genomic DNA provided the template from which TCR beta VDJ and CDR3 profiles were obtained. MiXCR, applied by TCRdb to the reads, yields one record per CDR3 protein. The table lists about 70,000 distinct CDR3 sequences, under 65% of them singletons. Sample: sorted CD4+, CD8+, or CD8+CD57+ T cells (not recorded which) from PBMCs. These receptors were obtained from a human donor in good health, serving as a control.

This clonotype has ten or more counts. The chain joins TRBV9 to TRBJ2-7, with a weak D call TRBD2 (5 bases). Germline V lookup: CDR1 SGDLS, CDR2 YYNGEE. V lost 4 bases and J lost 3, with 17 bases in between. CDR3 length: 15 residues. CDR3 sequence reads: CASSSHGELNYEQYF. The CDR3 DNA reads TGTGCCAGCAGCTCCCACGGGGAACTGAACTACGAGCAGTACTTC.

As concerns this clonotype: This sequence may be a read error, since a much larger clone differs from it by one base. Since the CDR3 does not end with the conserved phenylalanine or tryptophan, this likely comes from a read error. The chain has TRBV27 and TRBJ1-2; D is ambiguous. Germline values: CDR1 MNHEY, CDR2 SMNVEV (reference sequence). The V end lost 3 bases, the J end lost 7 bases, and 0 bases lay between the germline ends. The CDR3 extends over 9 amino acids. The CDR3 DNA reads as TGTGCCAGCAGTTTTGGCTACACCTCC. It specifies CASSFGYTS.

V and J are TRBV9 and TRBJ2-1; D is uncertain. CDR3 length equals 15 residues. The V end was cut by 2 bases, the J end by 2 bases, with 11 bases between. Germline V gene data show CDR1 as SGDLS and CDR2 as YYNGEE. CDR3 sequence reads: CASSVSVPPYNEQFF. The CDR3 DNA is TGTGCCAGCAGCGTGAGTGTCCCCCCCTACAATGAGCAGTTCTTC.

The chain joins TRBV5-8 to TRBJ2-7; 8 bases line up with TRBD1. Germline V gene sequence: CDR1 SGHTS, CDR2 YDEGEE. This CDR3 spans 13 amino acids. V lost 4 bases to trimming and J lost 2 bases; unmatched junction nucleotides: 2. CDR3 DNA sequence: TGTGCCAGCAGCGGACAGGGTCCCTACGAGCAGTACGTC. Translated, it gives CASSGQGPYEQYV.

CDR3 protein: CSGRTSVDGELFF. CDR3 coding DNA: TGCAGCGGACGGACTAGCGTCGACGGGGAGCTGTTTTTT. The rearrangement uses TRBV29-1 and TRBJ2-2; TRBD2 agrees at 9 bases. The CDR3 contains 13 residues. J gave up 7 bases and V 7 bases, and 7 bases lay outside the gene matches. Germline-derived CDR1 and CDR2 are SQVTM and ANQGSEA.

The rearrangement joins TRBV4-3 to TRBJ2-7, with D perhaps TRBD2 (5 bases). Trimming removed 5 bases from V and 3 bases from J, with 14 bases in between. Germline CDR1 reads LGHNA; CDR2 reads YSLEER. The CDR3 covers 14 residues. CDR3 amino acids: CASSRDTDFYEQYF. The CDR3, as DNA: TGCGCCAGCAGCAGAGACACGGACTTCTACGAGCAGTACTTC.

The genes are TRBV2 and TRBJ2-7; D is unresolved. Germline CDR1 is SNHLY and CDR2 is FYNNEI. The germline V and J ends were trimmed by 1 base and 4 bases, with 5 bases remaining between them. This CDR3 is 12 amino acids long. CDR3 region: CASSEGRYEQYF. The CDR3 DNA is TGTGCCAGCAGTGAAGGGCGATACGAGCAGTACTTC.

In regard to this clonotype: A read error may explain this, as a much larger clone is one base away. In this CDR3 the conserved last residue, phenylalanine or tryptophan, is missing, so a read error is likely. The chain carries TRBV7-2 and TRBJ2-7; the D is unclear. Germline loops: CDR1 SGHTA, CDR2 FQGNSA. The CDR3 spans 15 residues. V lost 0 bases and J 5 bases, leaving 14 bases between the germline ends. The CDR3 protein is CASSLAGLGWNEQYY. CDR3 sequence (DNA): TGTGCCAGCAGCTTAGCTGGGCTAGGCTGGAACGAGCAGTACTAC.

The chain links TRBV11-1 to TRBJ2-3; TRBD1 agrees at 7 bases. The ends lost 5 bases at V and 0 bases at J; junction bases unmatched: 8. Germline-derived CDR1 and CDR2 are SGHAT and FQDESV (reference sequence). The CDR3 is 16 residues long. The CDR3 region has the DNA TGTGCCAGCAGCCGCACGACAGGGTCTAGCACAGATACGCAGTATTTT. It yields the protein CASSRTTGSSTDTQYF.

V gene TRBV5-1 combines with J gene TRBJ2-7, with D hard to call. Germline values: CDR1 SGHRS, CDR2 YFSETQ. The V end was cut by 4 bases, the J end by 1 base, with 39 bases between. There are 23 residues in the CDR3. As DNA, the CDR3 is TGCGCCAGCAGCCTGGTGGTAGTCGAAGAAGGTGGCCCGGCGGCGTTAAGGTCCTACGAGCAGTACTTC. Its translation: CASSLVVVEEGGPAALRSYEQYF. Using reference TRBV5-1 and TRBJ2-7 for the parts outside the CDR3, the full variable domain is KAGVTQTPRYLIKTRGQQVTLSCSPISGHRSVSWYQQTPGQGLQFLFEYFSETQRNKGNFPGRFSGRQFSNSRSEMNVSTLELGDSALYLCASSLVVVEEGGPAALRSYEQYFGPGTRLTVT.

This clonotype was seen a single time. The gene calls are TRBV20-1 and TRBJ1-5; TRBD1 might be the D (5 bases). The CDR3 runs 16 residues. Germline CDR1 reads DFQATT; CDR2 reads SNEGSKA (reference sequence). V shed 7 bases and J shed 2 bases, with 21 bases lying between them. CDR3 DNA sequence: TGCAGTGTCGGGACGGGCTACCTTCGGGGCAATCAGCCCCAGCATTTT. Protein product: CSVGTGYLRGNQPQHF.

The chain uses TRBV10-3 and TRBJ1-6; 9 bases line up with TRBD1. The CDR3 totals 14 residues. In germline, CDR1 is ENHRY, CDR2 SYGVKD. J lost 9 bases, V lost 2 bases, and 2 bases had no gene match. The CDR3 DNA reads TGTGCCATCAGTGAGGGACAGGGGAGTTCACCCCTCCACTTT. Residues: CAISEGQGSSPLHF.

This chain links TRBV20-1 with TRBJ2-7, with 11 bases identical to TRBD2. Germline-derived CDR1 and CDR2 are DFQATT and SNEGSKA (reference sequence). The CDR3 has 13 residues. The DNA of the CDR3 is TGCGGCGCCATTAGCGGGGGGGATAACGAGCAGTACTTC. It encodes CGAISGGDNEQYF.

Note on this clonotype: An end of the junction does not agree with germline; a read error may underlie this. This sequence joins TRBV7-2 and TRBJ1-2; no reliable D call. Germline V gene lookup returns CDR1 SGHTA and CDR2 FQGNSA. The CDR3 extends over 15 amino acids. CDR3 residues: CAGSWVQSPNYGYTF. In DNA, the CDR3 is TGTGCCGGCAGCTGGGTACAGAGTCCTAACTATGGCTACACCTTC. The entire variable domain, with the rest obtained from reference TRBV7-2 and TRBJ1-2, is as follows: GAGVSQSPSNKVTEKGKDVELRCDPISGHTALYWYRQSLGQGLEFLIYFQGNSAPDKSGLPSDRFSAERTGGSVSTLTIQRTQQEDSAVYLCAGSWVQSPNYGYTFGSGTRLTVV.

This clonotype has just a few counts. Just one base apart from a much larger clone, this may be a read error. The chain links TRBV5-4 to TRBJ2-2; 10 nucleotides agree with TRBD2. This CDR3 region has 14 residues. Germline loops: CDR1 SGHNT, CDR2 YYREEE (reference sequence). Written as DNA, the CDR3 is TGTGTCACTGGGTGGACTAGCGGCACCGGGGAGCTGTTTTTT. It yields the protein CVTGWTSGTGELFF.

This rearrangement joins TRBV11-1 to TRBJ2-1; 9 nucleotides line up with TRBD1. The V and J ends lost 5 bases and 8 bases, in that order; junction bases with no gene match: 7. The CDR3 sequence is 14 residues long. Germline CDR1 is SGHAT and CDR2 is FQDESV (reference sequence). The CDR3, as DNA: TGTGCCAGCAGCCGGACAGGGGCGGGCGATGAGCAGTTCTTC. Translated, it gives CASSRTGAGDEQFF.

This clonotype was counted many times. The rearrangement joins TRBV20-1 to TRBJ2-7; TRBD2 agrees at 13 bases. CDR1 and CDR2 from the germline V gene are DFQATT and SNEGSKA (reference sequence). This CDR3 spans 16 amino acids. V lost 1 base to trimming and J lost 2 bases; unmatched junction nucleotides: 5. The CDR3 is CSARVSLAGGTYEQYF. The CDR3 DNA sequence: TGCAGTGCTAGAGTCTCACTAGCGGGAGGGACCTACGAGCAGTACTTC.

This chain connects TRBV15 to TRBJ1-2, with D perhaps TRBD1 (6 bases). V lost 1 base to trimming and J lost 7 bases, with 13 bases between them. Germline CDR1 and CDR2: LNHNV and YYDKDF (reference sequence). This CDR3 is 14 amino acids long. CDR3 loop: CATSRASQGFGYTF. Written as DNA, the CDR3 is TGTGCCACCAGCAGAGCCTCACAGGGCTTTGGCTACACCTTC.

The chain has TRBV4-2 and TRBJ2-1, with no clear D. CDR1 is LGHNA and CDR2 is YNFKEQ in the germline V gene. Trimming took off 4 bases at V and 0 bases at J, with 10 bases between the two ends. This CDR3 contains 15 residues. CDR3 sequence (DNA): TGTGCCAGCAGCCCGCCGAGTAGCTCCTACAATGAGCAGTTCTTC. It is translated as CASSPPSSSYNEQFF.

This clonotype was observed a single time. This rearrangement joins TRBV25-1 to TRBJ2-5; 9 bases fit TRBD1. The J call may be in error: the DNA end matches TRBJ2-1 better. Germline values: CDR1 MGHDK, CDR2 SYGVNS. CDR3 length: 17 amino acids. CDR3 coding DNA: TGTGCCAGCAGTGAATGGCCGGGACAGGGATCGTACAATGAGCAGTTCTTC. Protein sequence: CASSEWPGQGSYNEQFF.

This clonotype was seen only once. CDR3: CASSPRSGGLADTQYF. DNA of the CDR3: TGTGCCAGCAGCCCCAGGTCGGGGGGGCTCGCAGATACGCAGTATTTT. The gene calls are TRBV9 and TRBJ2-3; 8 nucleotides align to TRBD2. This CDR3 region has 16 residues. V lost 4 bases and J lost 4; bases outside the gene matches: 11. The germline gives CDR1 SGDLS, CDR2 YYNGEE. Full variable domain (rest looked up from reference TRBV9 and TRBJ2-3): DSGVTQTPKHLITATGQRVTLRCSPRSGDLSVYWYQQSLDQGLQFLIQYYNGEERAKGNILERFSAQQFPDLHSELNLSSLELGDSALYFCASSPRSGGLADTQYFGPGTRLTVL.

This clonotype was recorded only once. The chain has TRBV29-1 and TRBJ2-5; D is perhaps TRBD2 (6 bases). CDR1 and CDR2 (germline): SQVTM, ANQGSEA. V shed 1 base and J shed 5 bases, with 11 bases lying between them. The CDR3 runs 13 residues. In DNA form, the CDR3 reads TGCAGCGTTGAAGGGGGAGGCGTTGAGACCCAGTACTTC. Translating it yields CSVEGGGVETQYF.

Worth noting for this clonotype: A read error may be the cause here, since a much bigger clone is one base away. The chain couples TRBV4-1 to TRBJ2-3, with TRBD2 identical over 9 bases. Germline values: CDR1 MGHRA, CDR2 YSYEKL. The CDR3 sequence is 16 residues long. CDR3 sequence: CASSPIAGAITDAQYF. The DNA for the CDR3 is TGCGCCAGCAGCCCCATAGCGGGAGCCATTACAGATGCGCAGTATTTT.

The chain recombines TRBV12-3 or TRBV12-4 with TRBJ1-6; D unclear. The CDR3 consists of 12 residues. Trimming took off 3 bases at V and 5 bases at J, with 2 bases between the two ends. CDR3 sequence reads: CASSLDNSPLHF. DNA for the CDR3: TGTGCCAGCAGTTTGGATAATTCACCCCTCCACTTT.

This clonotype was seen ten or more times. The chain has TRBV12-3 or TRBV12-4 and TRBJ2-7, with D hard to call. Trimming stripped 3 bases from V and 6 bases from J, with 6 bases between. This CDR3 has 11 residues. The CDR3 region has the DNA TGTGCCAGCAGTTTCGGACGCGAGCAGTACTTC. Translation: CASSFGREQYF.

The V and J genes are TRBV9 and TRBJ2-5, with D uncertain. Trimming took 3 bases from V and 1 from J, leaving 19 bases between them. CDR3 length equals 17 residues. The germline gives CDR1 SGDLS, CDR2 YYNGEE. In DNA form, the CDR3 reads TGTGCCAGCAGCGGCAGACTCTTAGGCCCCGGCCAAGAGACCCAGTACTTC. This translates into CASSGRLLGPGQETQYF.

This clonotype was observed at least ten times. The gene calls are TRBV6-5 and TRBJ1-1, with 7 bases lining up with TRBD1. This CDR3 region has 13 residues. Germline-derived CDR1 and CDR2 are MNHEY and SVGAGI. V shed 4 bases and J 4 bases; nucleotides not matched to a gene: 3. DNA of the CDR3: TGTGCCAGCAGTTCGACAGGGAGCACTGAAGCTTTCTTT. This sequence encodes CASSSTGSTEAFF.

With respect to this clonotype: A single base separates this from a much larger clone, so it may be a read error. The chain couples TRBV10-3 to TRBJ2-1, with a weak D call TRBD1 (6 bases). The CDR3 runs to 14 residues. The germline CDR1 and CDR2 sequences are ENHRY and SYGVKD. The V end lost 10 bases, the J end lost 0 bases, and 13 bases lay between the germline ends. The CDR3 loop is CASGRGSSYNEQFF. As DNA, the CDR3 is TGTGCCAGCGGTAGGGGGAGCTCCTACAATGAGCAGTTCTTC.

This clonotype has at least ten counts. The V and J genes are TRBV20-1 and TRBJ2-5; D may be TRBD2 (5 bases). Per the germline V gene, CDR1 is DFQATT and CDR2 is SNEGSKA (reference sequence). The CDR3 runs to 14 residues. In nucleotides, the CDR3 is TGCAGCACCCACCCCCGGAGGTACCAAGAGACCCAGTACTTC. Protein product: CSTHPRRYQETQYF.